This TCR beta chain was recovered during a study of Ad26.COV2.S vaccination and SARS-CoV-2 variants. The wider study: The donor belonged to the COV1001 Ad26.COV2.S trial arm.

Generated by immunoSEQ multiplex PCR, the TCRdb table keeps only in-frame clones and is missing some. The sample comprises some 350,000 clones, almost 90% of which are singletons, and 5% to 6.5% rests with the top ten. The ends were cut back, 3 bases at V and 2 bases at J, with 15 bases in the middle. Germline CDR1 LGHNA, CDR2 YSLEER. This CDR3 has 16 amino acids. Treatment described: around 19 received Ad26.COV2.S at low or high dose, single or two shots; about five received placebo; per-sample allocation not given. Sampling occurred on day 63 after the first vaccine or placebo injection. This specimen consisted of peripheral blood, obtained in a trial of Ad26.COV2.S vaccine versus placebo. This TCR was sampled from a person aged 18-65 years who received the Ad26.COV2.S COVID-19 vaccine or a placebo. The J gene is TRBJ2-3, the V gene TRBV4-3; no clear D. The CDR3: CASSQTRGGDTDTQYF. In DNA form, the CDR3 reads TGCGCCAGCAGCCAGACCCGAGGCGGCGACACAGATACGCAGTATTTT.